The T cell receptor beta chain under discussion was sequenced for a study of blood T cell repertoires in COVID-19. Study context: COVID-19 samples from acute and convalescent phases originated in the United States, Italy and Spain. T cells, B-cell-depleted T cells, or PBMCs provided the cDNA or gDNA that served as material.

Trimming pared 2 bases from V and 5 bases from J, leaving 6 bases between. The CDR3 extends over 12 amino acids. Original data processing: Nucleated cell counts were estimated from reference gene primer amplification. Data came from immunoSEQ multiplex PCR; TCRdb stores just in-frame clones and leaves some out. Clone size and V and J calls were adopted from that table, with D and trimming inferred from the DNA. The sample has about 300,000 clones, around 84% seen once. Sequenced sample: peripheral blood. This chain links TRBV12-3 or TRBV12-4 with TRBJ1-2, with no clear D. The source of this sequence is a man aged 65 to 85 with acute or convalescent COVID-19. The DNA of the CDR3 is TGTGCCAGCAGTTTAACCACATATGGCTACACCTTC. Amino acids: CASSLTTYGYTF.